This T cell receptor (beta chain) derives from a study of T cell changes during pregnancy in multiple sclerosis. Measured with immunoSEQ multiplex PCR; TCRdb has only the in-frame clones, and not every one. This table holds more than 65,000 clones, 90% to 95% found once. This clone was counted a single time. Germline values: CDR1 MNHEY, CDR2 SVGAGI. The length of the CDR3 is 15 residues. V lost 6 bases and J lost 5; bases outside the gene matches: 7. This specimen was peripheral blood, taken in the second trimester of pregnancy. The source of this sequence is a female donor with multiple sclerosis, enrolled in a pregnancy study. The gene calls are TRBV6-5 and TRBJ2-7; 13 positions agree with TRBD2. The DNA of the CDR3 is TGTGCCAGCAGCCTAACCACTAGCGGGAGGGACGAGCAGTACTTC. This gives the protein CASSLTTSGRDEQYF.